These T cell receptor beta chains were read from a single sample in a study of blood T cell repertoires in COVID-19. Profiling relied on immunoSEQ multiplex PCR, and the TCRdb table lists in-frame clones only, not all of them. The sample has some 200,000 clones, roughly 85% seen once. The material sequenced was peripheral blood. The source of these receptors is a woman in her 70s with acute or convalescent COVID-19. CDR3s include the opening cysteine and the closing phenylalanine or tryptophan. A D gene is named only where the DNA matches it firmly. Some rows mark clone size as missing; the rest say once, few, many or name a class of expanded clone.

D gene	CDR3 length	clone size	J gene	V gene	CDR3 protein	CDR3 DNA
-	13	-	TRBJ2-7	TRBV3-1/TRBV3-2	CASSQARAYEQYF	TGTGCCAGCAGCCAGGCTAGAGCCTACGAGCAGTACTTC
-	12	-	TRBJ1-2	TRBV30	CAWSVLGYGYTF	TGTGCCTGGAGTGTACTAGGATATGGCTACACCTTC
TRBD1	15	-	TRBJ1-5	TRBV9	CASSPTGAGSQPQHF	TGTGCCAGCAGTCCGACAGGGGCAGGCAGTCAGCCCCAGCATTTT
-	13	-	TRBJ2-7	TRBV27	CASSFGLGYEQYF	TGTGCCAGCAGTTTCGGGTTAGGTTACGAGCAGTACTTC
-	13	-	TRBJ1-1	TRBV2	CATWDIRKTEAFF	TGTGCCACCTGGGACATCAGGAAAACTGAAGCTTTCTTT
TRBD2	17	once	TRBJ2-7	TRBV30	CAWNRLGLAGGRSKQYF	TGTGCCTGGAATCGGTTGGGACTAGCGGGAGGGCGGTCCAAGCAGTACTTC
TRBD2	14	-	TRBJ2-4	TRBV5-4	CASSLAGGGNIQYF	TGTGCCAGCAGCTTAGCGGGAGGGGGAAACATTCAGTACTTC
-	12	-	TRBJ1-1	TRBV4-2	CASSQGRQEAFF	TGTGCCAGCAGCCAAGGCAGGCAGGAAGCTTTCTTT
-	13	-	TRBJ1-1	TRBV29-1	CSFRSRAAVPAFF	TGCAGCTTTCGGAGCAGGGCCGCCGTCCCAGCTTTCTTT
TRBD2	16	once	TRBJ2-7	TRBV7-2	CASSTPGLASQREQYF	TGTGCCAGCAGCACACCGGGACTAGCTTCTCAACGGGAGCAGTACTTC
-	13	-	TRBJ1-5	TRBV11-2	CASSVRALAPQHF	TGTGCCAGCAGCGTCAGAGCGCTTGCGCCCCAGCATTTT
TRBD1	13	-	TRBJ2-7	TRBV7-2	CASSPQGYYEQYF	TGTGCCAGCAGCCCACAGGGGTACTACGAGCAGTACTTC
TRBD1	13	-	TRBJ1-2	TRBV10-3	CAINQGADYGYTF	TGTGCCATCAATCAGGGGGCAGACTATGGCTACACCTTC
TRBD1	13	few	TRBJ2-5	TRBV19	CASSGTAVETQYF	TGTGCCAGTAGCGGGACAGCCGTGGAGACCCAGTACTTC
TRBD1	14	-	TRBJ2-1	TRBV6-1	CASSERGRYNEQFF	TGTGCCAGCAGTGAAAGGGGGCGTTATAATGAGCAGTTCTTC
TRBD2	16	-	TRBJ2-7	TRBV4-2	CASSPRRASGIYEQYF	TGTGCCAGCAGCCCTAGGAGGGCTAGCGGGATATACGAGCAGTACTTC
TRBD1	16	-	TRBJ2-3	TRBV5-4	CASSLAGGVDTDTQYF	TGTGCCAGCAGCTTGGCAGGGGGCGTTGACACAGATACGCAGTATTTT
TRBD2	15	-	TRBJ2-3	TRBV4-1	CASSQRAGGTDTQYF	TGCGCCAGCAGCCAACGGGCGGGAGGCACAGATACGCAGTATTTT
-	13	-	TRBJ1-2	TRBV9	CASSVNEGDGYTF	TGTGCCAGCAGCGTAAATGAAGGGGATGGCTACACCTTC
-	14	-	TRBJ2-3	TRBV24-1	CATSDTRITDTQYF	TGTGCCACCAGTGATACGAGAATCACAGATACGCAGTATTTT
-	14	-	TRBJ2-5	TRBV29-1	CSVEFTTYQETQYF	TGCAGCGTTGAATTTACAACGTACCAAGAGACCCAGTACTTC
TRBD1	15	-	TRBJ1-5	TRBV30	CAWSGDRGFNQPQHF	TGTGCCTGGAGTGGAGACAGGGGCTTCAATCAGCCCCAGCATTTT
-	13	-	TRBJ2-5	TRBV24-1	CATSERVKETQYF	TGTGCCACCAGTGAGAGGGTGAAAGAGACCCAGTACTTC
-	14	-	TRBJ1-1	TRBV7-9	CASSLMQGGTEAFF	TGTGCCAGCAGCTTAATGCAGGGAGGAACTGAAGCTTTCTTT
-	15	-	TRBJ1-2	TRBV3-1/TRBV3-2	CASSPAGRVLGGYTF	TGTGCCAGCAGCCCTGCTGGCAGGGTCCTTGGAGGCTACACCTTC
TRBD2	16	few	TRBJ2-1	TRBV7-8	CASSPYGTSGRNEQFF	TGTGCCAGCAGCCCTTACGGGACTAGCGGGAGAAATGAGCAGTTCTTC
-	16	-	TRBJ2-1	TRBV7-3	CASSRARSTRRDEQFF	TGTGCCAGCAGCCGAGCAAGATCGACACGCCGCGATGAGCAGTTCTTC
-	11	once	TRBJ2-2	TRBV3-1/TRBV3-2	CASSYAGELFF	TGTGCCAGCAGTTATGCCGGGGAGCTGTTTTTT
-	16	-	TRBJ1-6	TRBV2	CASSENRPDLRSPLHF	TGTGCCAGCAGTGAGAATAGGCCGGACTTAAGGTCACCCCTCCACTTT
TRBD2	16	few	TRBJ2-2	TRBV19	CASSIGLAGGTGELFF	TGTGCCAGTAGTATCGGACTAGCGGGAGGCACCGGGGAGCTGTTTTTT
-	13	-	TRBJ2-7	TRBV19	CASSKETGREQYF	TGTGCCAGTAGTAAGGAGACAGGGAGGGAGCAGTACTTC
-	15	-	TRBJ2-7	TRBV15	CATSREYRESHEQYF	TGTGCCACCAGCAGAGAGTACAGGGAATCCCACGAGCAGTACTTC
-	13	-	TRBJ1-2	TRBV27	CASSFRAGYGYTF	TGTGCCAGCAGTTTTAGGGCGGGCTATGGCTACACCTTC
-	14	once	TRBJ1-4	TRBV6-5	CASSQGRAAEKLFF	TGTGCCAGCAGCCAAGGGAGAGCGGCTGAAAAACTGTTTTTT
TRBD2	16	-	TRBJ2-5	TRBV10-1	CASSETSGGVRETQYF	TGCGCCAGCAGTGAGACTAGCGGGGGAGTGCGAGAGACCCAGTACTTC
-	12	few	TRBJ2-2	TRBV6-5	CASMSHTGELFF	TGTGCCAGCATGAGCCACACCGGGGAGCTGTTTTTT
TRBD1	15	many	TRBJ2-1	TRBV11-2	CASSSGQVGVGEQFF	TGTGCCAGCAGCTCGGGACAGGTCGGGGTTGGTGAGCAGTTCTTC
-	13	-	TRBJ1-1	TRBV5-1	CASSLGGFTEAFF	TGCGCCAGCAGCTTGGGAGGGTTCACTGAAGCTTTCTTT
TRBD1	15	once	TRBJ1-2	TRBV18	CASSPGTGGTYGYTF	TGTGCCAGCTCACCAGGGACAGGGGGCACCTATGGCTACACCTTC
TRBD2	14	few	TRBJ2-1	TRBV19	CASSIEAGGRQQFF	TGTGCCAGTAGTATCGAGGCGGGAGGTAGACAGCAGTTCTTC
TRBD2	15	few	TRBJ2-7	TRBV6-6	CASSALLAGGPQQYF	TGTGCCAGCAGTGCCTTACTAGCGGGAGGGCCGCAACAGTACTTC
-	13	-	TRBJ1-2	TRBV3-1/TRBV3-2	CASSPGGGNGYTF	TGTGCCAGCAGCCCGGGCGGGGGTAATGGCTACACCTTC
-	15	-	TRBJ1-4	TRBV27	CASSFGGQGTEKLFF	TGTGCCAGCAGTTTCGGTGGCCAGGGGACTGAAAAACTGTTTTTT
TRBD1	15	-	TRBJ1-3	TRBV5-1	CASRLGQATGNTIYF	TGCGCCAGCAGGCTGGGACAGGCAACTGGAAACACCATATATTTT
TRBD1	15	few	TRBJ1-2	TRBV6-1	CASSEYTTGDYGYTF	TGTGCCAGCAGTGAATATACGACAGGGGACTATGGCTACACCTTC
-	13	-	TRBJ2-3	TRBV7-3	CASSPGGGDTQYF	TGTGCCAGCAGCCCCGGGGGAGGAGATACGCAGTATTTT
TRBD1	14	-	TRBJ2-3	TRBV30	CAWSGDRVEDTQYF	TGTGCCTGGAGTGGGGACAGGGTAGAAGATACGCAGTATTTT
TRBD2	16	-	TRBJ2-1	TRBV7-9	CASSFGPSGTDNEQFF	TGTGCCAGCAGCTTTGGTCCTAGCGGGACCGACAATGAGCAGTTCTTC
-	15	-	TRBJ1-4	TRBV5-1	CASSLEALAAKKLFF	TGCGCCAGCAGCTTGGAGGCTTTAGCTGCAAAAAAACTGTTTTTT
TRBD2	17	-	TRBJ2-2	TRBV5-1	CASSLVLAGVNTGELFF	TGCGCCAGCAGCTTGGTGTTGGCGGGAGTAAACACCGGGGAGCTGTTTTTT
TRBD2	15	once	TRBJ2-2	TRBV19	CASSILTGGGGELFF	TGTGCCAGTAGTATACTCACTGGGGGGGGCGGGGAGCTGTTTTTT
TRBD2	15	-	TRBJ2-7	TRBV5-1	CASSLGLAGVYEQYF	TGCGCCAGCAGCTTGGGACTAGCGGGGGTATACGAGCAGTACTTC
-	12	-	TRBJ1-2	TRBV30	CAWSKGNHGYTF	TGTGCCTGGAGTAAGGGGAACCATGGCTACACCTTC
TRBD2	14	-	TRBJ2-1	TRBV7-2	CASSLTSGRGEQFF	TGTGCCAGCAGCTTAACTAGCGGGAGGGGTGAGCAGTTCTTC